A single sample is the source of the 10 T cell receptor beta chains below, sequenced in a study of blood T cell repertoires in COVID-19 (dated by TCRdb to the early 2020s). The library was made by the immunoSEQ multiplex PCR assay. TCRdb holds this immuneACCESS table with in-frame rearrangements only. Some clones are missing; in checked studies, unresolved V genes explain under half, and the rest has no known cause. In this sample the table shows approximately 270,000 clones, around 85% of which occur a single time. 0.85% to 1% of the sample goes to the ten largest clones. Sample: peripheral blood. The receptors here all came from a human donor with COVID-19, enrolled during active disease. The donor label of this sample is uncertain.

The V gene is TRBV7-2, the J gene TRBJ1-6; D remains ambiguous. Per germline, CDR1 SGHTA and CDR2 FQGNSA. Trimming removed 2 bases from V and 19 bases from J, with 21 bases in between. CDR3 length equals 14 residues. Written as DNA, the CDR3 is TGTGCCAGCAGCTTAACCCACAACGACCCTCGAGGGCACTTT. This translates into CASSLTHNDPRGHF.

The chain is built from TRBV7-9 and TRBJ2-5; the D gene is possibly TRBD1 (6 bases). This CDR3 spans 17 amino acids. V gave up 7 bases and J gave up 0 bases, with 21 bases separating them. Germline CDR1 SEHNR, CDR2 FQNEAQ (reference sequence). CDR3 bases: TGTGCCAGCATTGCAGGGTTGAGGGGGTCCAACCAAGAGACCCAGTACTTC. Translation gives CASIAGLRGSNQETQYF.

CDR3 in amino acids: CASSVGGQGVSAHEQYF. DNA for the CDR3: TGTGCCAGCAGCGTAGGGGGACAGGGGGTTTCGGCCCACGAGCAGTACTTC. J is TRBJ2-7 and V is TRBV9; 11 bases map to TRBD1. The CDR3 has 17 residues. With 0 bases clipped from V and 5 bases from J, the junction kept 10 bases outside the gene matches. Germline CDR1 and CDR2: SGDLS and YYNGEE.

The chain uses TRBV24-1 and TRBJ2-7, with D perhaps matching TRBD2 (5 bases). The germline V and J ends were trimmed by 3 bases and 2 bases, with 10 bases remaining between them. CDR3 length: 14 residues. The germline V gene has CDR1 KGHDR and CDR2 SFDVKD. The CDR3 sequence is CATSDPGNPYEQYF. CDR3 DNA: TGTGCCACCAGTGATCCCGGGAACCCCTACGAGCAGTACTTC.

This chain links TRBV3-1 (or the pseudogene TRBV3-2) with TRBJ1-3; TRBD1 is a possible D gene (6 bases). The CDR3 contains 14 residues. Trimming removed 1 base at V and 9 bases at J, with 13 bases between. Germline lookup yields CDR1 LGHDT and CDR2 YNNKEL (reference sequence). The CDR3: CASSQVGGTTTIYF. The DNA for the CDR3 is TGTGCCAGCAGCCAAGTTGGGGGCACTACCACCATATATTTT.

The V call is TRBV2, the J call TRBJ2-1, with D maybe TRBD1 (5 bases). The germline gives CDR1 SNHLY, CDR2 FYNNEI. Trimming cost V 10 bases and J 9 bases, with 19 bases left between them. The CDR3 loop spans 13 amino acids. CDR3 amino acids: CATNPQGNGEQFF. The CDR3 DNA follows: TGTGCCACCAACCCTCAGGGAAACGGTGAGCAGTTCTTC.

This clone came up a few times. This chain uses TRBV11-2 with TRBJ2-2, with 8 bases matching TRBD1. The V gene end was trimmed by 3 bases and the J gene end by 1 base; junction bases not matched to a gene: 1. Germline V gene sequence: CDR1 SGHAT, CDR2 FQNNGV. This CDR3 spans 15 amino acids. CDR3 loop: CASSLDRVNTGELFF. CDR3 nucleotide sequence: TGTGCCAGCAGCTTGGACAGGGTGAACACCGGGGAGCTGTTTTTT.

The chain combines TRBV7-3 with TRBJ2-7, with 9 bases that match TRBD2. V shed 2 bases, J shed 11 bases, and the junction held 7 bases outside the gene matches. This CDR3 region has 13 residues. CDR1 SGHTA and CDR2 FQGTGA come from the germline V gene. The DNA of the CDR3 is TGTGCCAGCAGCTTAGTCCTAGCGGGGAGTAAGTACTTC. Translated: CASSLVLAGSKYF.

This clone was seen just once. The chain is built from TRBV28 and TRBJ1-2, with D maybe TRBD1 (6 bases). The germline V gene encodes CDR1 MDHEN and CDR2 SYDVKM. V lost 3 bases, J lost 3 bases, and 17 bases lay in between. The CDR3 runs 16 residues. The CDR3 loop reads CASSFLGAGDDYGYTF. The CDR3 DNA is TGTGCCAGCAGTTTCCTCGGGGCAGGGGATGACTATGGCTACACCTTC.

V usage is TRBV19 and J usage is TRBJ2-7; 11 bases are a match to TRBD2. Germline V CDR1 and CDR2: LNHDA, SQIVND (reference sequence). The CDR3 spans 14 residues. Trimming removed 5 bases from V and 3 bases from J; junction bases left unmatched: 3. The CDR3 DNA reads as TGTGCCAGTAGTTCGGGACTAGCGGTCTACGAGCAGTACTTC. This encodes CASSSGLAVYEQYF. Full variable domain (outside the CDR3, taken from reference TRBV19 and TRBJ2-7): DGGITQSPKYLFRKEGQNVTLSCEQNLNHDAMYWYRQDPGQGLRLIYYSQIVNDFQKGDIAEGYSVSREKKESFPLTVTSAQKNPTAFYLCASSSGLAVYEQYFGPGTRLTVT.